This T cell receptor (beta chain) was recorded in a study of shared clonotypes between healthy human individuals. Profiled with immunoSEQ multiplex PCR; TCRdb holds only in-frame clones, not every one. Among approximately 1.5 million clones listed, under 99% were seen once. V lost 6 bases and J 7 bases, leaving 15 bases between the germline ends. In germline, CDR1 is SQVTM, CDR2 ANQGSEA. The CDR3 length is 12 residues. This chain connects TRBV29-1 to TRBJ1-2; D gene uncertain. The sample was naive CD4+ T cells sorted from blood. Subset specified: CD45RA+ positively selected. The receptor was derived from a man under 40 in good health. The CDR3 DNA follows: TGCAGCGTCGCCGGGTCGGCGGCTGGCTACACCTTC. Translating it yields CSVAGSAAGYTF.